This T cell receptor (beta chain) was obtained from a study of blood T cell repertoires in COVID-19. Turning to the study itself: The United States, Italy and Spain supplied acute and convalescent COVID-19 samples. From T cells, B-cell-depleted T cells, or PBMCs came the material, which was cDNA or gDNA.

In the authors' methods: Estimation of nucleated cell counts relied on the amplification of reference gene primers. Libraries were prepared by immunoSEQ multiplex PCR; TCRdb keeps only in-frame clonotypes and omits some of them. The V and J calls and clone size come from that table; D and trimming were worked out from the DNA. There are about 300,000 clones in the sample; around 86% occur only once, and about 1.4% lies in the top ten. This clone is a singleton in its sample. Sequenced sample: peripheral blood. The receptor comes from a woman aged 40 to 50 who had recovered from COVID-19.

The CDR3 region has the DNA TGCGCCAGCAGCCAAGAGGGCCCCCGGTCACCCCTCCACTTT. It yields the protein CASSQEGPRSPLHF. V gene TRBV4-1 combines with J gene TRBJ1-6; no definite D call. V lost 0 bases to trimming and J lost 10 bases, with 10 bases between them. Germline assignment: CDR1 MGHRA and CDR2 YSYEKL. This CDR3 spans 14 amino acids.